The source of this TCR beta chain is a study of regulatory T cells in long-lasting Graves disease (dated by TCRdb to the early 2020s). Describing the broader study: In the newly diagnosed Graves' disease group, patients had been taking antithyroid drugs for less than 3 months. This study used TCR sequencing and RNA sequencing of peripheral blood to compare persistent Graves' disease patients against newly diagnosed Graves' disease patients. The study was registered as a clinical trial and conducted in China. TCR sequencing covered around 13 persistent and approximately 20 newly diagnosed Graves' disease patients, around 35 samples in total.

Taken from cysteine to phenylalanine, the CDR3 has 14 residues. Here the CDR3 DNA is all that survives: 42 bases in frame from base 1. The CDR1 and CDR2 encoded by the germline V gene are MGHRA and YSYEKL. Relative to germline, V is 1 base shorter and J is 4 bases shorter, with 7 bases between their ends. This clonotype was found a few times. Its antigen has not been determined. Within one base of it there is no much larger clone, and no base qualities were kept. The time point label of this sample denotes: newly diagnosed GD, antithyroid drugs for less than 3 months. For both TCR sequencing and RNA sequencing, RNA was extracted from PBMCs in TRIzol. The diagnosis of Graves' disease was made according to American Thyroid Association guidelines. The patients came from an endocrinology department in Xi'an, China. Each patient gave about 10 milliliters of peripheral blood, collected in an EDTA anticoagulant tube. Ficoll Paque Plus density gradient separation was used to isolate PBMCs, and no further T cell sorting was done. An Agilent 2100 Bioanalyzer and agarose gel were used to check RNA quality, and a NanoDrop 2000 was used to measure RNA concentration.

The research as a whole found: Peripheral blood alone was examined, since thyroid tissue, which constituted the primary lesion, could not be accessed. Lower TCR Shannon entropy and fewer highly expanded clones were observed in persistent Graves' disease patients than in newly diagnosed patients, which suggested clonal expansion. Patients with persistent disease shared more public clonotypes (around 2,700) than newly diagnosed patients did (about 970). The authors noted that the small sample size was a limitation that may lower accuracy. Persistent disease showed preferential use of TRBV28, TRBJ1-2 and TRBJ2-5, whereas newly diagnosed disease favored TRBV20-1 and TRBJ2-1. Only the TCR beta chain was sequenced and analyzed.

Libraries were prepared through multiplex PCR. Sequencing was carried out with an Illumina HiSeq 4000. CDR3 regions were amplified by Arm-PCR with iRepertoire HTBI primers to construct TCR beta libraries. PCR products were gel purified before sequencing. Turning to the authors' computational methods: Gene usage analysis of CDR3 amino acid clonotypes used the roughly 60 TRBV and some 15 TRBJ segments found across samples. Filtered high-quality paired reads were merged into contigs using COPE and FqMerger. Contigs were aligned with BLAST to IMGT TRBV, TRBD and TRBJ reference genes, and CDR3 was defined per IMGT. Any clonotype with a frequency above 0.1% was classified as a highly expanded clone. Shannon entropy served as the measure of repertoire diversity, while the Gini coefficient captured V-J evenness. Clonotypes shared by more than one individual were considered public. TCRdb passed the public sequencing reads through fastp at Q25 and MiXCR, retaining productive beta sequences. Identical CDR3 protein sequences are pooled into one entry, listed with their most common genes and DNA. TCRdb's processing, not the authors', yielded these V and J calls. Recorded for this sample are approximately 440,000 distinct CDR3 sequences; 16% of them occurred a single time. 12% of the sample comes from the top ten.

The sample was also reused in another study, on T cells in Graves' hyperthyroidism and ophthalmopathy. That second report states: Stable Graves' hyperthyroidism was defined as no progression to ophthalmopathy during 18 months of follow-up. The hyperthyroidism patients were between 18 and 65 years old and newly diagnosed, with a disease duration of less than 2 months. The study excluded patients with uncontrolled infections, other autoimmune diseases, pregnancy or lactation. Diagnoses were established on the basis of clinical symptoms, serum thyroxine and TRAb, thyroid ultrasound, and orbital computed tomography. The TCR CDR3 was subjected to a first round of RT-PCR using the HTBI primer set and the Qiagen OneStep RT-PCR kit. Most expanded thyroid clonotypes (frequency above 0.001) were also detected in blood, a finding suggesting that blood repertoires may reflect thyroid immune responses. A 13 V-J signature model separated ophthalmopathy from stable hyperthyroidism, with over 85% sensitivity and about 81% specificity in cross-validation and 80%/75% in testing. In validation, the model predicted progression to ophthalmopathy with over 65% sensitivity and 72% to 75% specificity, a median of 6.5 months before onset. A discovery cohort of roughly 96 patients, fewer than 50 with Graves' ophthalmopathy and fewer than 65 with stable Graves' hyperthyroidism, was used to find distinguishing TCR V-J signatures. Prospective prediction of ophthalmopathy was tested in an independent validation cohort of about 19 hyperthyroidism patients and around 16 patients who later progressed to ophthalmopathy. The 75 to 100 discovery patients were randomly split 7:3 into training and test sets. The study also compared thyroid tissue and blood T-cell repertoires from 5 to 7 Graves' hyperthyroidism patients. After sampling, hyperthyroidism patients received methimazole starting at 30 mg daily, and ophthalmopathy patients received high-dose intravenous methylprednisolone. A second multiplex PCR round built the libraries, followed by size selection and purification. Libraries were sequenced paired-end with 100 bp reads on an Illumina HiSeq2000. SOAPnuke was used to process the raw data, with reads discarded if the reads contained adapters or uncalled bases, had a mean Phred below 15, or lacked an exact constant-primer or identifier match. COPE v1.2.5 was used to merge the high-quality paired reads, and each unique nucleotide sequence was defined as a clonotype. MiTCR v1.1 was used to align the clonotypes against IMGT TRBV, TRBD and TRBJ reference segments. Analysis was restricted to V-J combinations with a frequency above 0.0001, which covered about 99% of repertoires. A TCS score was defined as the ratio of F50 (clonal expansion) to E x V (chaos), with BLOSUM62-based TCRdist applied between CDR3 peptides within each V-J. Welch's t-statistics and random forest reduced 514 V-J features to about 12, which were used in a naive Bayes classifier (R e1071). No statistical method was used to fix the sample size in advance, and group allocation was not hidden from the investigators. The paper reports TCR Vbeta CDR3 sequencing of more than 120 peripheral blood samples: around 41 ophthalmopathy, roughly 80 hyperthyroidism and some 17 progressor patients.

The chain is made from TRBV4-1 and TRBJ2-2, with the D gene too uncertain to name. The sample consisted of peripheral blood mononuclear cells (PBMCs), taken at new diagnosis, from a patient treated with antithyroid drugs. The clonotype originates from a man aged 35 to 55 with Graves disease. Donor details come from another sample of the same person, matched by shared clones. The CDR3 amino acid sequence is: CASSQASVTGELFF. At the DNA level, the sequence is TGCGCCAGCAGCCAAGCTTCTGTCACCGGGGAGCTGTTTTTT.